These 14 T cell receptor beta chains originate from one sample sequenced in a study of blood T cell repertoires in COVID-19. Clones were read by immunoSEQ multiplex PCR, and TCRdb kept only the in-frame ones, dropping some. The table lists 70,000 to 100,000 clones, about 71% of them singletons. Sequencing was done on a sample of peripheral blood. These TCRs come from a woman between 45 and 60 years old with acute or convalescent COVID-19.

V is TRBV6-1 and J is TRBJ1-6; D unresolved. The CDR3 consists of 16 residues. V was pared by 0 bases and J by 5 bases, with 11 bases between. Germline V gene data show CDR1 as MNHNS and CDR2 as SASEGT. This chain's CDR3 is CASSEAGRIHNSPLHF. The CDR3 DNA follows: TGTGCCAGCAGTGAAGCCGGCAGGATTCATAATTCACCCCTCCACTTT.

The V and J genes are TRBV4-2 and TRBJ1-2, with no clear D. The CDR3 length is 12 residues. Between the trimmed V and J ends, which lost 10 bases and 6 bases, there was a span of 15 bases. Germline values: CDR1 LGHNA, CDR2 YNFKEQ. DNA of the CDR3: TGTGCCACCCTACACGGTGAGGATGGCTACACCTTC. This sequence encodes CATLHGEDGYTF.

The sample holds a few counts of this clone. The rearrangement links TRBV21-1 to TRBJ2-5; TRBD2, the table's D call, was not compared with the DNA. TRBV21-1 is flagged as a pseudogene. The CDR3 length is 18 residues. The CDR3 nucleotides are TGTGCCAGCAGCAAGCTCGCTTCGAAGAGGATCCAAAAAGAGACCCAGTACTTC. It encodes CASSKLASKRIQKETQYF.

The genes are TRBV19 and TRBJ2-3, with D possibly matching TRBD2 (6 bases). Germline V gene data show CDR1 as LNHDA and CDR2 as SQIVND (reference sequence). V shed 1 base and J shed 10 bases, with 9 bases lying between them. The length of the CDR3 is 12 residues. The CDR3 loop reads CASSIGPGAQYF. In DNA form, the CDR3 reads TGTGCCAGTAGTATAGGACCGGGGGCGCAGTATTTT.

This chain links TRBV19 with TRBJ2-2; weak D call: TRBD1 (6 bases). This CDR3 contains 13 residues. The V end was cut by 11 bases, the J end by 0 bases, with 10 bases between. Looked up from germline, CDR1 is LNHDA and CDR2 is SQIVND (reference sequence). The CDR3 here is CASRDTNTGELFF. The CDR3 DNA reads TGTGCCTCCCGGGACACGAACACCGGGGAGCTGTTTTTT.

CDR3 sequence: CASSPGQPSTDTQYF. Written as DNA, the CDR3 is TGTGCCAGCTCACCGGGACAGCCTAGCACAGATACGCAGTATTTT. This chain uses TRBV18 with TRBJ2-3, with TRBD1 matching 7 bases. With V trimmed by 3 bases and J by 0 bases, 3 bases remained unmatched. In germline, CDR1 is KGHSH, CDR2 LQKENI. The CDR3 contains 15 residues.

The chain combines TRBV2 with TRBJ2-1; 7 bases line up with TRBD2. Looked up from germline, CDR1 is SNHLY and CDR2 is FYNNEI. This CDR3 contains 13 residues. Trimming cost V 4 bases and J 5 bases; bases outside gene matches: 2. DNA of the CDR3: TGTGCCAGCAGTGCGCTAGCGGACAATGAGCAGTTCTTC. Amino acid sequence: CASSALADNEQFF.

This chain joins TRBV28 and TRBJ2-3, with 10 bases matching TRBD2. Trimming took 5 bases from V and 2 from J; bases not matched to a gene: 7. Germline-derived CDR1 and CDR2 are MDHEN and SYDVKM. This CDR3 has 16 residues. The CDR3 coding sequence is TGTGCCAGCAGTGGGGCTAGCGGGGGTTTCACAGATACGCAGTATTTT. Protein product: CASSGASGGFTDTQYF.

This clone was picked up a small number of times. V gene TRBV15 combines with J gene TRBJ1-4; 8 bases fit TRBD1. The CDR3 loop spans 19 amino acids. The V gene end was trimmed by 3 bases and the J gene end by 4 bases; junction bases not matched to a gene: 16. Germline V lookup: CDR1 LNHNV, CDR2 YYDKDF (reference sequence). The CDR3 coding sequence is TGTGCCACCAGCAGGCCAATTGGACAGGGCTATAACCTTAATGAAAAACTGTTTTTT. Residues: CATSRPIGQGYNLNEKLFF.

This clone appeared a few times. The rearrangement joins TRBV12-3 or TRBV12-4 to TRBJ1-2; possible D gene TRBD1, 5 bases. The CDR3 consists of 13 residues. V lost 6 bases, J lost 2 bases, and 10 bases lay in between. This chain's CDR3 is CASSTQANYGYTF. CDR3 in DNA: TGTGCCAGCAGCACACAGGCCAACTATGGCTACACCTTC.

The J gene is TRBJ1-5, the V gene TRBV6-5, with no clear D. Trimming pared 4 bases from V and 4 bases from J, leaving 11 bases between. The CDR3 loop spans 14 amino acids. CDR1 is MNHEY, CDR2 SVGAGI, per germline. The DNA for the CDR3 is TGTGCCAGCAGTTGGAAGGGAGGAAATCAGCCCCAGCATTTT. Protein product: CASSWKGGNQPQHF.

This chain links TRBV5-5 with TRBJ2-2, with D tentatively TRBD2 (6 bases). CDR1 and CDR2 (germline): SGHKS, YYEKEE (reference sequence). The CDR3 is made up of 14 amino acids. The V gene lost 2 bases and the J gene lost 5 bases, with 10 bases spanning the gap. The CDR3 loop reads CASSFPRDTGELFF. CDR3 nucleotide sequence: TGTGCCAGCAGCTTTCCGCGGGATACCGGGGAGCTGTTTTTT.

The rearrangement joins TRBV28 to TRBJ1-5; TRBD1 might be the D (6 bases). V lost 4 bases to trimming and J lost 3 bases, with 16 bases between them. The CDR3 runs 16 residues. CDR1 is MDHEN, CDR2 SYDVKM, per germline. CDR3 sequence: CASSYIEGDYNQPQHF. CDR3 nucleotides: TGTGCCAGCAGTTATATCGAGGGGGATTACAATCAGCCCCAGCATTTT.

The V and J genes are TRBV6-2 or TRBV6-3 and TRBJ2-5, with D unclear. From germline, CDR1 is MNHEY and CDR2 SVGEGT. The CDR3 runs to 15 residues. The germline V and J ends were trimmed by 4 bases and 2 bases, with 14 bases remaining between them. CDR3 DNA sequence: TGTGCCAGCAGTTTGAGAACTTCCCTTCAAGAGACCCAGTACTTC. Translating it yields CASSLRTSLQETQYF.